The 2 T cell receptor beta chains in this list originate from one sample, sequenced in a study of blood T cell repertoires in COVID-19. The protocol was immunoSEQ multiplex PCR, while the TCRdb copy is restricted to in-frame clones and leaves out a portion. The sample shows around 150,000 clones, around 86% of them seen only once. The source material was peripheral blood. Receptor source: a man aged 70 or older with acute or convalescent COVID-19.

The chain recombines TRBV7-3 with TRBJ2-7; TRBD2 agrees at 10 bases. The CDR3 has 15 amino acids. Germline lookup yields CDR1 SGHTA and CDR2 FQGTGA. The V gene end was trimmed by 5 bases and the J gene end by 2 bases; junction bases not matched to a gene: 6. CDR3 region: CASSPGLAVPYEQYF. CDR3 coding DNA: TGTGCCAGCAGCCCTGGACTAGCGGTCCCCTACGAGCAGTACTTC.

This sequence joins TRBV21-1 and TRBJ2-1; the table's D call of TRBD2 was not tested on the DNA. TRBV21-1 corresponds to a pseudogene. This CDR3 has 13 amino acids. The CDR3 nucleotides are TGTGCCAGCATCGGGACTAGCGGGCCGCCCCAGTTCTTC. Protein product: CASIGTSGPPQFF.